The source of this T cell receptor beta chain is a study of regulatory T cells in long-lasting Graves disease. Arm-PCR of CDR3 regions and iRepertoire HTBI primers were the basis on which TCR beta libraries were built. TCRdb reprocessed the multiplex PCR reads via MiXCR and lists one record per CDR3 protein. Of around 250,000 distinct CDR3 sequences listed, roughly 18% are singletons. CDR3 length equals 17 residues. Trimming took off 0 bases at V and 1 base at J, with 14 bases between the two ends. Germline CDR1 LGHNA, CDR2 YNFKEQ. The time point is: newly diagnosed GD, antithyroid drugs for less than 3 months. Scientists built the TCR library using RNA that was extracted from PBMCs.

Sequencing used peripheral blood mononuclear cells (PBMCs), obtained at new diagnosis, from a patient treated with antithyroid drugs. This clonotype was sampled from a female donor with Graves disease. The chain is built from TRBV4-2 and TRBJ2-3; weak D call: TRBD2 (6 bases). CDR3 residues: CASSQDWRETGTDTQYF. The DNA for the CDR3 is TGTGCCAGCAGCCAAGATTGGAGGGAGACAGGCACAGATACGCAGTATTTT.